Listed here are 10 T cell receptor beta chains from one sample, sequenced in a study of control samples from healthy donors and cancer patients. The protocol was immunoSEQ multiplex PCR, while the TCRdb copy is restricted to in-frame clones and leaves out a portion. Among more than 150,000 clones listed, roughly 92% were seen once. Material: blood. The origin of the receptors is a man aged 45-60 years in good health.

V usage is TRBV6-5 and J usage is TRBJ2-1; TRBD1 matches 7 bases. Trimming removed 5 bases from V and 4 bases from J; junction bases left unmatched: 8. Germline lookup yields CDR1 MNHEY and CDR2 SVGAGI. The length of the CDR3 is 15 residues. CDR3 in DNA: TGTGCCAGCAGTCGCCGGGACAGACTTTACAATGAGCAGTTCTTC. Translating gives CASSRRDRLYNEQFF.

The V gene is TRBV7-9, the J gene TRBJ2-3, with D unresolved. The CDR3 sequence is 13 residues long. Trimming removed 1 base from V and 2 bases from J, with 4 bases in between. The germline V gene encodes CDR1 SEHNR and CDR2 FQNEAQ (reference sequence). CDR3 DNA sequence: TGTGCCAGCAGCTTAGACAACACAGATACGCAGTATTTT. It encodes CASSLDNTDTQYF.

The chain is built from TRBV15 and TRBJ2-1; D gene ambiguous. The CDR3 is 15 amino acids. Trimming shortened V by 5 bases and J by 1 base, and 12 bases separated the two germline ends. Germline CDR1 and CDR2: LNHNV and YYDKDF (reference sequence). The CDR3 coding sequence is TGTGCCACCAGCCAACCCCTAGGGTCCTACAATGAGCAGTTCTTC. It is translated as CATSQPLGSYNEQFF.

V usage is TRBV10-3 and J usage is TRBJ2-7; D is tentatively TRBD1 or TRBD2 (5 bases each). The CDR3 runs 13 residues. Per the germline V gene, CDR1 is ENHRY and CDR2 is SYGVKD. V lost 6 bases and J lost 5, with 14 bases in between. For the CDR3, the DNA is TGTGCCATCAGGAAGGACACGAGGGACGAGCAGTACTTC. Amino acids: CAIRKDTRDEQYF.

This clone was detected once. The CDR3 bases are TGTGCCACCAGCAGAGAATCCGGGTCCTTCTCCTACGAGCAGTACTTC. This codes for CATSRESGSFSYEQYF. The V and J genes are TRBV15 and TRBJ2-7; D gene uncertain. The V gene's germline CDR1 is LNHNV and CDR2 YYDKDF (reference sequence). Trimming left V 0 bases short and J 0 bases short, with 12 bases between. The CDR3 covers 16 residues.

The V gene is TRBV4-2, the J gene TRBJ2-3; 14 positions agree with TRBD2. With V trimmed by 4 bases and J by 8 bases, 14 bases remained unmatched. The CDR3 is 18 amino acids. Germline assignment: CDR1 LGHNA and CDR2 YNFKEQ. CDR3 sequence (DNA): TGTGCCAGCAGCCTATTTACCGGGACTAGCGGGAGATCGGTTACGCAGTATTTT. Protein sequence: CASSLFTGTSGRSVTQYF.

This rearrangement joins TRBV10-2 to TRBJ1-1, with D possibly TRBD1 on 5 matching bases. Deletions cut 0 bases from V and 4 bases from J, with 12 bases between. The CDR3 length is 15 residues. CDR1 and CDR2 from the germline V gene are WSHSY and SAAADI. CDR3 residues: CASSESEGPGTEAFF. As DNA, the CDR3 is TGCGCCAGCAGTGAGTCGGAGGGGCCGGGCACTGAAGCTTTCTTT.

This clone was picked up one time. V usage is TRBV9 and J usage is TRBJ1-1; 7 bases match TRBD1. The CDR3 loop spans 16 amino acids. Trimming took 3 bases from V and 1 from J; bases not matched to a gene: 9. Germline V lookup: CDR1 SGDLS, CDR2 YYNGEE. The CDR3 nucleotides read TGTGCCAGCAGCGAAACAGGGGATTCAAAGAACACTGAAGCTTTCTTT. Protein sequence: CASSETGDSKNTEAFF.

The CDR3 sequence: CASSFIRLAGGKADTQYF. The CDR3 DNA sequence: TGTGCCAGCAGTTTCATTCGACTAGCGGGAGGGAAGGCAGATACGCAGTATTTT. J is TRBJ2-3 and V is TRBV27; 14 positions agree with TRBD2. Germline CDR1 is MNHEY and CDR2 is SMNVEV (reference sequence). Trimming removed 3 bases from V and 4 bases from J; junction bases left unmatched: 9. CDR3 length equals 18 residues.

The chain has TRBV6-6 and TRBJ1-2; perhaps TRBD1 as D (5 bases). This CDR3 has 14 amino acids. Germline V gene data show CDR1 as MNHNY and CDR2 as SVGAGI (reference sequence). V lost 5 bases and J 4 bases, leaving 14 bases between the germline ends. The CDR3 coding sequence is TGTGCCAGCAGTAACGGGGGATACGGCTATGGCTACACCTTC. Translated: CASSNGGYGYGYTF.